Described below is a single T cell receptor (beta chain) sequence and its context. The antigen it binds to is not known. Base-call qualities are not available, and no considerably larger clone is one nucleotide away. Using the deep immunoSEQ assay, TCR CDR3 regions were amplified from genomic DNA by multiplex PCR. Genomic DNA extracted from each cell subset was distributed evenly over all wells of several immunoSEQ 96-well plates, and each plate served as one replicate. For sorted subsets, each replicate PCR was loaded with roughly 190 ng genomic DNA, equivalent to some 31,000 T cell genomes. The purified libraries were quantified using a Qubit 3.0 fluorometer, sized with a Bioanalyzer 2100, and then quantified again using the KAPA Library Quantification kit. A separate single-read 150-cycle Illumina NextSeq 550 flow cell was used to sequence each immunoSEQ 96-well plate. The source study handled its data this way. Because the immunoSEQ output held only junctional sequences and lacked quality scores, the filtering could not match the filtering applied to full-length reads. Sequences were annotated with PyIR, a Python wrapper for IgBLAST v1.9, using IMGT germline references to assign V/J genes and CDR3. Any read was removed if the V/J assignment was weak (E-value above 1e-6), the CDR3 was missing, or the read contained stop codons, out-of-frame junctions, or ambiguous translated residues. V3J clonotypes were defined by identical inferred V gene, J gene, and CDR3 amino acid sequence. Percentage overlap between repertoires was calculated by dividing the number of shared unique clonotypes by the size of the smaller repertoire. Repertoire richness was assessed with RTK rarefaction, the Chao1 estimator, and Recon v2.1 estimates of unobserved clonotypes. Generation probabilities for all TCRbeta clonotypes obtained by the gDNA method from a handful of donors were computed using OLGA. Drawn from immuneACCESS, this table holds only the in-frame rearrangements with V and J called that TCRdb kept. Clones are partly lost; checked studies trace under half to an unresolved V gene and leave the rest unexplained. The DNA gave D and trimming, while V, J and clone size come from that table. The sample has 2 million to 2.5 million clones on record, nearly 97% of them singletons. Over 0.1% of the sample is in the top ten clones.

For this chain, trimming is 5 bases at the V end and 0 bases at the J end, and the number of junction bases without a gene match is 5. Looking up the germline V gene (reference sequence) yields CDR1 MNHEY and CDR2 SMNVEV. The CDR3 has 15 amino acids, counting the end cysteine and phenylalanine. The read is trimmed to its CDR3 DNA, 45 bases read in frame from base 1. The sample belongs to a study of shared clonotypes between healthy human individuals (dated by TCRdb to about 2020). The study in broad terms: The cohort comprised a couple of women and three men aged 18 to 49 years. Per donor, three plates each were used for CD4 naive and CD4 memory, two for CD8 naive, and one for CD8 memory. To estimate repertoire size and how much clonotype sharing occurs between individuals, the study deeply sequenced the blood TCR repertoires of several healthy adults. Different laboratories and diverse techniques were used to prepare libraries and sequence TCR repertoires, to increase sequencing depth and limit assay-specific biases. Leukapheresis yielded between about 0.8 and 8.9 billion PBMCs per donor. Study-wide findings and limitations: Sampling was limited to blood, and TCR repertoires in tissue likely differ from TCR repertoires in blood. Clonotypes shared by all four sorted-subset donors showed higher generation probabilities than non-shared clonotypes. The genetic and exposure-history diversity represented was limited by the small number of donors. Incomplete sequencing was indicated by rarefaction of sorted-subset datasets, despite the large sequencing depth. Based on pairwise subsampling, the degree of clonotype sharing among donors was expected to be affected by sequencing depth. Larger estimated clonotype richness was generally found for naive subsets than for memory subsets. When several donors were compared, the shared fraction of clonotypes was 5% to 6.5% for naive CD4, around 3.6% for naive CD8, more than 2% for memory CD4, and 0.3% to 0.5% for memory CD8.

The donors were healthy, HIV-negative adults who had no recently reported acute infections or vaccinations. All donors were Caucasian adults living in Nashville, Tennessee, USA. CD4+ T cells were enriched through magnetic negative selection, after which naive cells were positively selected on CD45RA and the remaining negative fraction served as the memory subset. Blood was obtained by leukapheresis, after which PBMCs were separated by Ficoll-Histopaque density gradient centrifugation and cryopreserved in liquid nitrogen vapor phase. Purity and quantity of every magnetically sorted T cell population were checked by analytical flow cytometry. Genomic DNA was isolated from every sorted fraction and measured by UV absorbance on a Nanodrop 2000c.

The sample was naive CD4+ T cells sorted from blood. The meaning of the sample's cell subset or site label: CD45RA+ positively selected. The receptor comes from a man between 18 and 29 years old in good health. The chain links TRBV27 with TRBJ2-3, with TRBD2 identical over 7 junction bases. The nucleotide sequence is TGTGCCAGCAGTCCTGGACTAGGGAGCACAGATACGCAGTATTTT. Its protein reads: CASSPGLGSTDTQYF.